This T cell receptor beta chain was captured by sequencing in a study of breast tumors, draining lymph nodes, adjacent tissues. TCRdb fed the multiplex PCR reads into MiXCR, producing one record per CDR3 protein. The sample yields about 63,000 distinct CDR3 sequences, roughly 57% seen once. V shed 0 bases and J shed 15 bases, with 19 bases lying between them. Germline V gene data show CDR1 as SGHRS and CDR2 as YFSETQ. This CDR3 has 14 residues. With respect to this clonotype: Its specificity is unknown.

Findings of the study overall: Luminal-like breast cancer showed significantly greater tumor-nontumor repertoire similarity than basal-like breast cancer did. Most tumor T cells seemingly derive from lymph node, then expand in tumor. Tumors had less TCR diversity than lymph nodes, more than nontumor tissue.

This rearrangement joins TRBV5-1 to TRBJ2-1; a possible D gene is TRBD1 (6 bases). Sequenced material: breast tumor tissue. This clonotype was obtained from a female donor with breast cancer. Some clones in this sample may be carry-over from other donors' samples. CDR3: CASSLGGQGLEWFF. The CDR3 DNA reads TGCGCCAGCAGCTTGGGGGGACAAGGCCTGGAATGGTTCTTC.